This entry concerns a single T cell receptor beta chain. Its antigen is unknown. Base qualities are missing; no much larger clone stands one base away. The cohort was made up of 500 to 800 healthy bone marrow donors. At the time of sampling, every cohort member was nominally healthy, though immune exposures that went unrecorded were likely present. The donor tested CMV seronegative, placing the donor among the 350 or so seronegative members of the cohort. A peripheral blood sample was provided by each donor, and peripheral blood mononuclear cells were used for TCR beta sequencing. Genomic DNA was extracted from the blood cell samples with the Qiagen DNeasy Blood Extraction Kit. This record comes from a study of cytomegalovirus exposure and HLA in healthy donors (dated by TCRdb to the late 2010s). Regarding the study in general: According to an earlier analysis of a few hundred of the donors, 150 million to 200 million T cells yielded 117 million unique TCR beta sequences and approximately 300 Gb of sequence data. Of the approximately 370 genotyped donors, 81% were placed in the genetic ancestry cluster associated with self-reported Caucasian donors. The T cell repertoires of roughly 660 subjects were profiled by immunosequencing and related to cytomegalovirus serostatus. Every discovery cohort repertoire had been produced on one sequencing platform. The study was designed to test whether signatures of past pathogen exposure could be identified by cataloging public T cell receptors. HLA typing included class I and class II loci at four-digit resolution. To predict cytomegalovirus infection status, the study brought together high-throughput TCR immunosequencing, statistical association of individual TCRs with disease status, and machine learning. About 280 gigabases of sequencing data and around 80 million unique TCR sequences made up an early release that covered nearly 650 HLA-typed donors. A later genetic analysis took genome-wide SNP genotypes for about 55% of the 666 donors and used that subset as a discovery cohort. In a later analysis, previously published TCR beta repertoires from some 640 donors were re-analyzed and high-resolution HLA genotyping was added so that TCR occurrence patterns could be studied. Rather than using new phenotypic data, the later analysis identified candidate immune exposures from TCR beta sequences and from how often those sequences occurred across donors. In addition to the first cohort of 666 subjects, a separate validation cohort of approximately 130 different subjects was used. Alongside the repertoire data, information on donor age, sex, ethnicity and CMV serostatus was compiled. Roughly 5 DR-DQ haplotypes were handled as single units for association and clustering because linkage in the cohort was strong. In an earlier analysis of 587 of the donors, high-throughput TCR beta sequencing was used to judge whether each TCR beta V gene segment behaved as functional or pseudogenic. The number of typed donors differed by locus: 629-630 for A, B, C, DRB1 and DQB1; 500 to 550 for DQA1; some 610 for DPA1; and 400 to 480 for DPB1. Across around 400 genotyped donors of the cohort, an average of about 240,000 unique TCR beta nucleotide sequences per donor were sequenced, and 15% to 20% of those sequences were non-productive.

Study-wide conclusions, independent of this receptor: HLA typing was unavailable for some donors at each locus, so association tests used only the typed subset. In a later genetic analysis, fewer N-insertions in productive TCRs were reported among donors in an Asian-associated ancestry cluster than the approximately 710-donor mean. A later analysis reported that several top co-occurrence clusters appeared linked to parvovirus B19, influenza, CMV and Epstein-Barr virus. Over 15 rarely observed V segments, including chromosome 9 orphons, were excluded from the earlier analysis of several hundred of the donors because counts were too low. Cytomegalovirus status was reported to be diagnosed by the classifier with high specificity and sensitivity in both the original and validation cohorts. A total of 150 to 200 TCR beta chains were listed by the study as associated with cytomegalovirus. Some IMGT-functional V segments, including TRBV6-2 and TRBV6-3, could not be distinguished by the 87-base-pair reads and were therefore excluded. A later genetic analysis associated a missense DCLRE1C variant with V-gene and J-gene trimming of TCR beta chains, and an independent cohort replicated the association. At a false discovery rate of 0.05, a later analysis linked roughly 17,000 TCR beta sequences to specific HLA alleles. The only immune exposure information available for the cohort was CMV serostatus. An earlier analysis of roughly 570 of the donors showed that most TCR beta V segments appeared in productive rearrangements either about 87% or about 30% of the time, which broadly matched IMGT annotations. Linkage disequilibrium might explain the correlated functional status among segregating V segments, but an unknown experimental factor could not be ruled out. In a later analysis, most CMV-associated TCR beta chains were found to appear HLA-restricted, with HLA associations seemingly driven largely by CMV exposure. The authors suggested that the approach could potentially be extended to other disease states and immunological phenotypes. Presence/absence analyses assumed roughly uniform sequencing depth across donors, an assumption that may not hold. Compared with equally common non-associated chains, HLA-associated TCR beta chains in a later analysis were more clonally expanded and had lower generation probabilities. The sequencing pipeline was judged likely to have produced a cluster of highly shared sequence variants as a technical artifact. A later analysis found that TCR association rates varied across HLA loci, with DRB1 alleles showing the most associated TCRs and HLA-C alleles the fewest. A few of the identified cytomegalovirus-associated TCR beta chains were confirmed in vitro to be specific for cytomegalovirus antigens. Most TCR sequences were seen in very few donors, while some public TCRs were found in many individuals. When HLA alleles, especially DR and DQ, strongly co-occurred, TCR associations were difficult to assign to individual alleles. A further reported finding was that TCR beta sequences accurately predicted the HLA-A and HLA-B alleles for most subjects in the first cohort. This cohort had only TCR beta chains sequenced, and the lack of alpha or paired-chain data limited which features could be detected.

Libraries were built with the immunoSEQ multiplex PCR assay. A mixture of 60 forward primers for TCR Vbeta segments and 13 reverse primers for TCR Jbeta segments was used in the multiplex PCR. The CDR3 region of rearranged TCR beta genes was amplified from genomic DNA with a multiplex PCR assay. Amplified TCR beta libraries were sequenced as 87-base-pair reads on the Illumina HiSeq System. The paper's data handling went like this. A later analysis tallied roughly 76 million unique TCR beta chains across the 700 or so repertoires, and roughly 11 million of those chains were shared by two or more donors. A nearest-neighbor algorithm error-corrected the raw reads and collapsed the reads into unique sequences, merging closely related sequences to remove PCR and sequencing errors. CDR3 sequences were aligned to IMGT reference sequences to assign V, D and J gene segments. For a sequence to be retained, a match of at least six nucleotides to both a V gene segment and a J gene segment was required. Rearrangements were called productive when the CDR3 lacked stop codons and stayed in frame with V and J; all others were non-productive. CDR3 was defined according to IMGT convention as the region running from the second conserved V-encoded cysteine to the conserved J-encoded phenylalanine. In an earlier analysis of around 600 of the donors, sequences lacking an unambiguous match to a single V gene segment were excluded. In an earlier analysis of approximately 590 of the donors, V segments were called functional above 56.7% productive rearrangements and were called segregating when the between-donor standard deviation exceeded 5%. A statistical classification framework was built to diagnose cytomegalovirus status from the catalog of TCR beta chain sequences. In a later analysis, V and J genes were assigned by comparing TCR nucleotide sequences against IMGT/GENE-DB human TR gene sequences. A later analysis assigned CDR3 sequences and most-parsimonious VDJ recombination scenarios with the TCRdist pipeline. In a later analysis, each TCR beta chain was defined by its CDR3 amino acid sequence together with its V-gene family, and reads without a unique V-gene family were excluded. To address suspected cross-contamination and a sequencing artifact, a later analysis removed 450 to 700 highly shared, low-generation-probability nucleotide sequences. For each public chain, a later analysis derived a clonal expansion index from normalized ranks of inferred template counts within each repertoire. In a later analysis, generation probabilities were computed with a VDJ recombination model fitted to out-of-frame rearrangements, and the resulting probabilities were checked against IGoR. In a later analysis, TCR-TCR, TCR-HLA and TCR-CMV co-occurrence was scored with hypergeometric tests, and a repertoire-size bias correction was applied to TCR pairs. A later analysis estimated false discovery rates by permuting HLA or CMV assignments 20 times. A later analysis grouped co-occurring TCRs with DBSCAN, adding TCRdist sequence similarity when clustering within HLA-allele-positive subsets. Repertoires with fewer than 30,000 or more than 120,000 public chains, plus five repertoires with anomalous nucleotide sharing, were excluded from co-occurrence clustering. The table comes from immuneACCESS by way of TCRdb, which keeps in-frame sequences with V and J called. Part of the clones is missing from these tables; in studies checked, under half for an unresolved V gene and the rest for unknown reasons. The DNA was the basis for D and trimming; V, J and clone size are from that table. This sample is represented by around 170,000 clones; 65% to 75% of them were singletons. The ten largest clonotypes hold less than 1.6% of the sample.

Trimming removed 5 bases from V and 4 bases from J, leaving 14 bases between the germline ends. The germline V gene sets CDR1 to SGHTA and CDR2 to FQGTGA. From the cysteine through the phenylalanine, the CDR3 covers 15 amino acids. The only DNA kept is the CDR3, 45 bases in frame from the first base. This clonotype was sampled from a girl aged 5-17 years in good health and CMV-seronegative. The rearrangement combines TRBV7-3 with TRBJ1-4; a tentative D match to TRBD1 spans 6 bases. Sequencing used PBMCs. For the CDR3, the sequence is CASSPTSDSNEKLFF. The nucleotide sequence is TGTGCCAGCAGCCCCACATCGGACAGTAATGAAAAACTGTTTTTT.